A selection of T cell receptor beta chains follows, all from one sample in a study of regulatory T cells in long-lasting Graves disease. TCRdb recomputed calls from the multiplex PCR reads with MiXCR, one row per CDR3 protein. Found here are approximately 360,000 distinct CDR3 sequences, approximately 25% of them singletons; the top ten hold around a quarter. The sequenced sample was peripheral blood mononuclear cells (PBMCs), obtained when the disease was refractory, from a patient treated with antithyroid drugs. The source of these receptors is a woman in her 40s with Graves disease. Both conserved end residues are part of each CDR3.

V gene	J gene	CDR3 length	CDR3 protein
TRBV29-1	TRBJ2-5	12	CSVELEGETQYF
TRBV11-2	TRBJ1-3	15	CASSFSSDSGNTIYF
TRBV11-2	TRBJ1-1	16	CASSPSFRGMNTEAFF
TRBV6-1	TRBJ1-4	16	CASSLQPTVSGEKLFF
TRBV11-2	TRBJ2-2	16	CASSFLLDTNTGELFF
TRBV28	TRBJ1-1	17	CASAPGHLLTENTEAFF
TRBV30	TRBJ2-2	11	CAWSATGELFF
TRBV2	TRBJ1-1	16	CASSLEGLPKDTEAFF
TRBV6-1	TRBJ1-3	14	CASSQGPTGNTIYF
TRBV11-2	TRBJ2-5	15	CASRSLGGRQETQYF
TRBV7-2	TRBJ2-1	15	CASRRTSGSWDEQFF
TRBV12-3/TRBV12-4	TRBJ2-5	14	CASTPRPRVETQYF
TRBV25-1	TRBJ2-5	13	CASSRNMEETQYF
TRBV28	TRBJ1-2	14	CASSSEGGNYGYTF
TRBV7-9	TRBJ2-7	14	CASRLAGEGYEQYF
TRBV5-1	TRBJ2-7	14	CASSPRGMADEQYF
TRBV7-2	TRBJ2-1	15	CASSPWTGLYNEQFF
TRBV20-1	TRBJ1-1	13	CSAQPGGNTEAFF
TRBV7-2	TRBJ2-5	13	CASSFIREGTQYF
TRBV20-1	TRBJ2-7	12	CSATVDTYEQYF
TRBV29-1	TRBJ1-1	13	CSVEEVLNTEAFF
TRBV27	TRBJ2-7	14	CASRKNRASYEQYF
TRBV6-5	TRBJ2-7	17	CASSYSYLGLVLYEQYF
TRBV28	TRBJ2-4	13	CASRCTGCGIQYF
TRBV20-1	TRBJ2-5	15	CSARGTSGLQETQYF
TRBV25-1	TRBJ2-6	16	CASSAIRGHGANVLTF
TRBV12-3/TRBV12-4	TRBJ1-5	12	CASSFWDQPQHF
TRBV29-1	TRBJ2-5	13	CSVEGRGLETQYF
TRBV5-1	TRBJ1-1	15	CASSADRAGDSEAFF
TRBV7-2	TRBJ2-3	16	CASSLSGGTRTDTQYF
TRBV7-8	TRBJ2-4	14	CASSAGQGMGIQYF
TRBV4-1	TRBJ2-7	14	CASSYRVVSYEQYF
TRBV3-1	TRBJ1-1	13	CASSHLGGGEAFF
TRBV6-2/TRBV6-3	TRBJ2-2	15	CASSYRQGRTGELFF
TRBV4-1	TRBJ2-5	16	CASSHGTGGAGETQYF
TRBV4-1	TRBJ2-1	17	CASSPRALAGSYNEQFF
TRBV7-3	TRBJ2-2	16	CASRKREGSYTGELFF
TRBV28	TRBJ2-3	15	CASSFSGQGRDTQYF
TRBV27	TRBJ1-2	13	CASSPKQGYGYTF
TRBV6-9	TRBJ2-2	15	CASSYSNPRTGELFF
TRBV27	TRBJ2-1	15	CASKREYSSYNEQFF
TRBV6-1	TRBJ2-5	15	CASSELAGPWETQYF
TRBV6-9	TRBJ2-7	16	CASSYLLREKGYEQYF
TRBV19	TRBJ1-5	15	CATTEPGRPNWPQHF
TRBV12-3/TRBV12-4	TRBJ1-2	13	CASSLRGAVGYTF
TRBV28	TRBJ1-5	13	CASSLQYNQPQHF
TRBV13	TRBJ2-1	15	CASSSWTGQNNEQFF
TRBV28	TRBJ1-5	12	CASSLGTQPQHF
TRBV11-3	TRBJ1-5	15	CASSSDRGRSQPQHF
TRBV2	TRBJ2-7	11	CASSVAGEQYF
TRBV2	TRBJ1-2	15	CASSELSSIQGGYTF
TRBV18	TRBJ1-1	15	CASSTGVFSATEAFF
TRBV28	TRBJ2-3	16	CASSLARRPATDTQYF
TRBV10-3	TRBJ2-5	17	CAISESGILGGAETQYF
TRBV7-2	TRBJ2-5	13	CASSLLGDRPQYF